This T cell receptor (beta chain) was recorded in a study of tumor-infiltrating lymphocytes in oesophageal squamous cell carcinoma. In germline, CDR1 is MNHEY, CDR2 SMNVEV (reference sequence). This CDR3 region has 12 residues. Trimming pared 5 bases from V and 9 bases from J, leaving 11 bases between. Each CDR3 protein gets one entry after TCRdb re-called the PCR reads with MiXCR. The repertoire holds around 18,000 distinct CDR3 sequences, with around two fifths as singletons. This TCR was recovered from a male donor with esophageal squamous cell carcinoma. Sequencing input: esophageal tumor tissue. The rearrangement links TRBV27 to TRBJ2-4, with D hard to call. The CDR3 loop reads CASSAINGIQYF. The CDR3 nucleotides read TGTGCCAGCAGTGCAATAAATGGCATTCAGTACTTC.